Sequencing of this TCR beta chain was carried out in a study of OX40 agonist ivuxolimab in advanced cancers. Findings of the study overall: The mean number of expanded clones was higher in CD8+ T cells than in CD4+.

Regarding this clone: As yet, its antigen is unknown.

Repertoires were generated with immunoSEQ multiplex PCR, while TCRdb's copy carries only in-frame clones and drops some. The sample shows some 85,000 clones, around nine tenths of them seen only once. The CDR3 consists of 15 residues. Germline values: CDR1 SGHDT, CDR2 YYEEEE. Trimming cost V 0 bases and J 2 bases; bases outside gene matches: 3. The sequencing here drew on CD4+ or CD8+ T cells sorted from blood, taken in a trial of the OX40 agonist ivuxolimab. This receptor was obtained from an adult with an advanced solid tumor such as melanoma, head and neck, liver or kidney cancer. The chain is built from TRBV5-6 and TRBJ1-2, with TRBD1 identical over 8 bases. CDR3 DNA: TGTGCCAGCAGCTTGGGACAGGGGAGCAACTATGGCTACACCTTC. Amino acid sequence: CASSLGQGSNYGYTF.